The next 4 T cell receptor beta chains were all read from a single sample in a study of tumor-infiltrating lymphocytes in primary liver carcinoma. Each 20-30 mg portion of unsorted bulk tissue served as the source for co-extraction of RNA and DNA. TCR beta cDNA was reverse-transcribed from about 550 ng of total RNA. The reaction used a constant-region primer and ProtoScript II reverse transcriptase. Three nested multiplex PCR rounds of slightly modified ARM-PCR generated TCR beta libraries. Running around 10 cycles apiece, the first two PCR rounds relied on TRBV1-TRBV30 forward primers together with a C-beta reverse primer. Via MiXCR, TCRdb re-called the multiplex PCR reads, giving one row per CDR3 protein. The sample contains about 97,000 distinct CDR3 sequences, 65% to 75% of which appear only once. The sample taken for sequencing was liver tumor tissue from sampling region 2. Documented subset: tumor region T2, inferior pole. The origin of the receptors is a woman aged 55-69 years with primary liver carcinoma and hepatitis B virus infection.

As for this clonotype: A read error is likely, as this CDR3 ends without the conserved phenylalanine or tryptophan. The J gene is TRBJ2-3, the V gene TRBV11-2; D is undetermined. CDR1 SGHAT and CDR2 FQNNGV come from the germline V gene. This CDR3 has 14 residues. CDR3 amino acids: CASSPILNTDAQYL. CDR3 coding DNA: TGTGCCAGCAGCCCCATCCTTAACACAGATGCGCAGTATTTA.

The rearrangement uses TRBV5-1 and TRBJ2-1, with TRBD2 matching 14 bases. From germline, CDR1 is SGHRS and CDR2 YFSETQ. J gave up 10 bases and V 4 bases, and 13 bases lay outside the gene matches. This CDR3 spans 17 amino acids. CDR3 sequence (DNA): TGCGCCAGCAGCCTTATGAACGGGACTAGCGGGAGTGGAGAGCAGTTCTTC. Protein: CASSLMNGTSGSGEQFF.

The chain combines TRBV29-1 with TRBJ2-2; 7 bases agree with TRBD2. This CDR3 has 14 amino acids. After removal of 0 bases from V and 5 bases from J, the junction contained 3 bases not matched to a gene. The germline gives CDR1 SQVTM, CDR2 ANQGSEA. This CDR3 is CSVEETSRTGELFF. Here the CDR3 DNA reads TGCAGCGTTGAAGAGACTAGCAGAACCGGGGAGCTGTTTTTT.

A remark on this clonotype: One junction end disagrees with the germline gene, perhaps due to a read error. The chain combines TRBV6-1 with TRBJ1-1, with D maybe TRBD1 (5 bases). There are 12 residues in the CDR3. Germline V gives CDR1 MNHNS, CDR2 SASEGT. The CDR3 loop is CASSEVGTLPSF. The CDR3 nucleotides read TGCGCCAGCAGTGAAGTTGGGACGTTGCCCAGCTTT.